These 7 T cell receptor beta chains were all obtained from the same sample, sequenced in a study of CD8 T cells in Susac syndrome. Reverse transcription of 0.5 to 1 ug RNA was performed with random hexamers. Each CDR3 protein is one row after TCRdb ran MiXCR on the immunoSEQ multiplex PCR reads. The sample contains approximately 140,000 distinct CDR3 sequences, roughly 95% of which appear only once. The sequencing input was CD4+ T cells from PBMCs. The receptors come from a human donor with multiple sclerosis.

The V and J genes are TRBV5-6 and TRBJ2-1, with 9 nucleotides matching TRBD1. V was pared by 4 bases and J by 2 bases, with 7 bases of the junction left unmatched. This CDR3 comprises 16 residues. Looked up from germline, CDR1 is SGHDT and CDR2 is YYEEEE. CDR3: CASSTGTGLPYNEQFF. CDR3 DNA sequence: TGTGCCAGCAGCACCGGGACAGGGCTCCCCTACAATGAGCAGTTCTTC.

This CDR3 reads CASSFGAGEHNEQFF. The CDR3 coding sequence is TGTGCCAGCAGCTTTGGAGCGGGGGAACACAATGAGCAGTTCTTC. V and J are TRBV7-3 and TRBJ2-1, with 8 bases matching TRBD2. The ends lost 3 bases at V and 5 bases at J; junction bases unmatched: 6. The CDR3 has 15 amino acids. Germline V CDR1 and CDR2: SGHTA, FQGTGA.

This rearrangement joins TRBV5-1 to TRBJ1-6; D might be TRBD1 (6 bases). Looked up from germline, CDR1 is SGHRS and CDR2 is YFSETQ. This CDR3 contains 15 residues. V gave up 3 bases and J gave up 7 bases, with 14 bases separating them. The CDR3 region is CASSSEGQMNSPLHF. CDR3 nucleotides: TGCGCCAGCAGCTCGGAGGGACAAATGAATTCACCCCTCCACTTT. Looking up the rest from reference TRBV5-1 and TRBJ1-6 gives the full variable domain: KAGVTQTPRYLIKTRGQQVTLSCSPISGHRSVSWYQQTPGQGLQFLFEYFSETQRNKGNFPGRFSGRQFSNSRSEMNVSTLELGDSALYLCASSSEGQMNSPLHFGNGTRLTVT.

The V gene is TRBV4-1, the J gene TRBJ2-3; 8 nucleotides align to TRBD1. Germline V lookup: CDR1 MGHRA, CDR2 YSYEKL. The CDR3 is 15 amino acids. With V trimmed by 0 bases and J by 5 bases, 4 bases remained unmatched. As DNA, the CDR3 is TGCGCCAGCAGCCAAGATCCCAGGGGGCTAGATACGCAGTATTTT. Amino acid sequence: CASSQDPRGLDTQYF.

V is TRBV7-2 and J is TRBJ2-7; TRBD1 aligns across 8 bases. Per the germline V gene, CDR1 is SGHTA and CDR2 is FQGNSA. The trim removed 2 bases at V and 1 base at J, leaving 7 bases unmatched. This CDR3 spans 16 amino acids. The DNA for the CDR3 is TGTGCCAGCAGCTTAAAGGGACAGGCCACGTCCTACGAGCAGTACTTC. It is translated as CASSLKGQATSYEQYF.

The chain links TRBV3-1 to TRBJ2-1; D unresolved. The V end lost 1 base, the J end lost 10 bases, and 14 bases lay between the germline ends. The germline V gene has CDR1 LGHDT and CDR2 YNNKEL (reference sequence). The CDR3 consists of 14 residues. The CDR3 protein is CASSQATPPREQFF. The CDR3 DNA reads as TGTGCCAGCAGCCAAGCGACGCCTCCACGGGAGCAGTTCTTC.

This chain uses TRBV9 with TRBJ2-3; 9 nucleotides match TRBD1. In germline, CDR1 is SGDLS, CDR2 YYNGEE. V gave up 3 bases and J gave up 7 bases; unmatched junction bases: 12. The CDR3 is made up of 16 amino acids. The CDR3: CASSAFGQGRENTQYF. In nucleotides, the CDR3 is TGTGCCAGCAGCGCCTTCGGACAGGGGAGGGAAAATACGCAGTATTTT.